The clone carrying this TCR beta chain was observed a few times. Its target is unknown. The sample originates from a study of beta chain features in type 1 diabetes. TCRB transcripts that were expressed got sequenced, as all of the isolated RNA had been reverse transcribed. Libraries were prepared by immunoSEQ multiplex PCR; TCRdb keeps only in-frame clonotypes and omits some of them. This table holds some 900,000 clones, 15% to 20% found once. Study outcomes and limitations: The study found fewer insertions and more deletions at VDJ junctions in type 1 diabetes patients. Across patients, naive, central memory and Treg TCRB repertoires exhibited apparently greater similarity than was observed across healthy donors. A PCR bias possibly favoring shorter templates would apply equally to patients and controls. Unsettled here was the matter of whether HLA type influences TCRB rearrangement.

Trimming removed 3 bases at V and 4 bases at J, with 14 bases between. CDR1 is LGHNA and CDR2 is YSLEER in the germline V gene. The CDR3 totals 15 residues. V and J are TRBV4-3 and TRBJ2-3, with D maybe TRBD1 (6 bases). Sequencing used naive CD4+ T cells from blood. This TCR was recovered from a woman between 18 and 30 years old in good health. The CDR3 sequence: CASSHQPGESDTQYF. The CDR3 DNA sequence: TGCGCCAGCAGCCATCAACCAGGGGAATCAGATACGCAGTATTTT.